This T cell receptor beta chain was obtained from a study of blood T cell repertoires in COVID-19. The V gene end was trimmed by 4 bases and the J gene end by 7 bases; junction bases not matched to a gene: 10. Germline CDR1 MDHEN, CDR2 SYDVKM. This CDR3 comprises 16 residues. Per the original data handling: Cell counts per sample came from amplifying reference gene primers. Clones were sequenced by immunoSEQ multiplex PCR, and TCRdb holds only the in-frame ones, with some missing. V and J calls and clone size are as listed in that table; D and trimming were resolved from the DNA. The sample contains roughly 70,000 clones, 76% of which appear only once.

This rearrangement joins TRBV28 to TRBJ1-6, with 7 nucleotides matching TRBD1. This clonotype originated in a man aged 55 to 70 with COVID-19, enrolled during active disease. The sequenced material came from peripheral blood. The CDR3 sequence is CASSSTFGTANSPLHF. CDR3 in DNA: TGTGCCAGCAGTTCAACGTTCGGGACAGCAAATTCACCCCTCCACTTT.